This T cell receptor beta chain was recorded in a study of T cells in Graves' hyperthyroidism and ophthalmopathy. Study results and caveats: Blood also showed most of the thyroid clonotypes that were expanded above 0.001.

Graves' hyperthyroidism was deemed stable absent ophthalmopathy progression within 18 months. Hyperthyroidism in the patients, aged 18 to 65, was newly diagnosed and under 2 months in duration. PBMCs were obtained from roughly 10 ml fresh peripheral blood. This CDR3 contains 14 residues. CDR1 is SEHNR and CDR2 is FQNEAQ in the germline V gene (reference sequence). Of note for this clonotype: Its cognate antigen is unknown. Possible read error: a much larger clone is one base away.

Amplification of TCR beta CDR3 regions used RNA as the template. TCR CDR3 regions were first amplified by RT-PCR with HTBI primers. TCRdb used MiXCR to reprocess the multiplex PCR reads, holding one entry per CDR3 protein. There are hundreds of thousands of distinct CDR3 sequences in the sample; over 35% occur only once, and 8.9% lies in the top ten. The sequence was collected from a man between 18 and 35 years old with Graves' hyperthyroidism. Specimen: blood. V is TRBV7-9 and J is TRBJ2-5; 11 nucleotides match TRBD2. CDR3 loop: CASRLAGAQETQHF. The CDR3 DNA is TGTGCCAGCAGACTAGCGGGGGCCCAAGAGACCCAGCACTTC.